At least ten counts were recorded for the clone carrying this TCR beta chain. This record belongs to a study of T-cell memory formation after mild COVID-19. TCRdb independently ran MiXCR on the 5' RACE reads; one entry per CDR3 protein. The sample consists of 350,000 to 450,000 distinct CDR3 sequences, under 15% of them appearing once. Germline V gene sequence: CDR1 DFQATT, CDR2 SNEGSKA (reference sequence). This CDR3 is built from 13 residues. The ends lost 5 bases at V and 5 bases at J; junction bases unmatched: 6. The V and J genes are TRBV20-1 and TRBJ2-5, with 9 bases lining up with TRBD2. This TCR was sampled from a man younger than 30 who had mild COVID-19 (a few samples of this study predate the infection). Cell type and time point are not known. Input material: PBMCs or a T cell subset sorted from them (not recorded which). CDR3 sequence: CSARGTSRETQYF. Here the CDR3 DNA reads TGCAGTGCTCGCGGGACTAGCCGGGAGACCCAGTACTTC.